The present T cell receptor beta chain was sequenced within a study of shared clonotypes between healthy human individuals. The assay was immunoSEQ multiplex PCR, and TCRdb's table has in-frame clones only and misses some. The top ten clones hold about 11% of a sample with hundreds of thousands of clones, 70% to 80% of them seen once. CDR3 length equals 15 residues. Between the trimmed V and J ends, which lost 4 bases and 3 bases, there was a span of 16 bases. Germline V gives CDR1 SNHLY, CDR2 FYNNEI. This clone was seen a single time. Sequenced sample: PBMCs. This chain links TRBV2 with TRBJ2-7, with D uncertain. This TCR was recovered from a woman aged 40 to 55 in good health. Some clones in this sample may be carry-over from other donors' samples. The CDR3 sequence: CASSAPVLGNYEQYF. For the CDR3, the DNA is TGTGCCAGCAGTGCCCCGGTCTTAGGGAACTACGAGCAGTACTTC.